These 28 T cell receptor beta chains were sequenced from one sample in a study of T cells in Graves' hyperthyroidism and ophthalmopathy. RNA transcripts gave rise to amplified TCR beta CDR3 regions. Researchers ran a first-round RT-PCR on the TCR CDR3 using the HTBI primer set. Each CDR3 protein is one row after TCRdb ran MiXCR on the multiplex PCR reads. Among some 500,000 distinct CDR3 sequences listed, roughly a sixth were seen once. The sequenced material came from blood. All receptors come from a woman aged 30 to 39 with Graves' ophthalmopathy.

This rearrangement joins TRBV7-2 to TRBJ1-2; TRBD1 aligns across 7 bases. Looked up from germline, CDR1 is SGHTA and CDR2 is FQGNSA. CDR3 length: 17 residues. The V segment lost 1 base and the J segment 0 bases; nucleotides outside the gene matches: 8. For the CDR3, the DNA is TGTGCCAGCAGCTTAGTAGTAGGGGGCGCTTCTAACTATGGCTACACCTTC. It yields the protein CASSLVVGGASNYGYTF.

This clonotype has a handful of counts. DNA for the CDR3: TGCGCCAGCAGGAATCAGCCGCAGGCTTCGACTGAAGCTTTCTTT. Amino acid sequence: CASRNQPQASTEAFF. V usage is TRBV4-1 and J usage is TRBJ1-1; D is unresolved. V gave up 6 bases and J gave up 5 bases, with 19 bases separating them. CDR1 is MGHRA and CDR2 is YSYEKL in the germline V gene. This CDR3 contains 15 residues.

The rearrangement joins TRBV4-2 to TRBJ2-2, with 9 bases matching TRBD1. The CDR3 is made up of 15 amino acids. The V segment lost 5 bases and the J segment 4 bases; nucleotides outside the gene matches: 5. From germline, CDR1 is LGHNA and CDR2 YNFKEQ. The CDR3 bases are TGTGCCAGCAGCTATGGACAGGGGCCCACCGGGGAGCTGTTTTTT. This translates into CASSYGQGPTGELFF.

There are many counts of this clonotype. The chain is built from TRBV6-1 and TRBJ1-5; unclear D gene. Trimming pared 8 bases from V and 3 bases from J, leaving 14 bases between. The CDR3 runs 14 residues. Germline V gene sequence: CDR1 MNHNS, CDR2 SASEGT. Here the CDR3 DNA reads TGTGCCAGCGGCATGGGCAGGTCCAATCAGCCCCAGCATTTT. It specifies CASGMGRSNQPQHF.

This clonotype was counted ten times or more. The rearrangement links TRBV11-2 to TRBJ2-7; the D is unclear. Germline V gene data show CDR1 as SGHAT and CDR2 as FQNNGV. The CDR3 loop spans 14 amino acids. V was shortened by 5 bases and J by 4 bases, with 15 bases between the two germline ends. The CDR3 coding sequence is TGTGCCAGCAGCCCGACGGCAGTGTGGTACGAGCAGTACTTC. Its translation is CASSPTAVWYEQYF.

The V and J genes are TRBV7-2 and TRBJ2-5; D is perhaps TRBD1 (6 bases). The CDR3 covers 15 residues. V lost 2 bases and J 5 bases, leaving 15 bases between the germline ends. The germline CDR1 and CDR2 sequences are SGHTA and FQGNSA. This chain's CDR3 is CASSLTQGIGETQYF. The DNA of the CDR3 is TGTGCCAGCAGCTTAACCCAGGGGATCGGCGAGACCCAGTACTTC.

The V gene is TRBV9, the J gene TRBJ1-2, with no clear D. V dropped 3 bases and J dropped 4 bases, with 10 bases sitting between them. The CDR3 runs 13 residues. The germline V gene has CDR1 SGDLS and CDR2 YYNGEE. The chain's CDR3 is CASSERLSYGYTF. CDR3 coding DNA: TGTGCCAGCAGCGAACGACTGAGCTATGGCTACACCTTC.

This clonotype was recorded at least ten times. This chain connects TRBV7-2 to TRBJ2-3; 8 bases are shared with TRBD2. Trimming took 6 bases from V and 5 from J; bases not matched to a gene: 10. CDR1 and CDR2 from the germline V gene are SGHTA and FQGNSA. CDR3 length: 15 amino acids. CDR3 residues: CASRAGTSGGDTQYF. For the CDR3, the DNA is TGTGCCAGCAGGGCCGGGACTAGTGGAGGAGATACGCAGTATTTT.

In this sample, this clonotype turned up many times. The rearrangement uses TRBV30 and TRBJ2-2, with D tentatively TRBD2 (6 bases). This CDR3 spans 16 amino acids. Germline assignment: CDR1 GTSNPN and CDR2 SVGIG (reference sequence). V was cut by 0 bases and J by 0 bases, with 11 bases left in between. The CDR3 spells CAWSVGGTPNTGELFF. The DNA of the CDR3 is TGTGCCTGGAGTGTAGGCGGGACGCCGAACACCGGGGAGCTGTTTTTT.

This clonotype was observed at least ten times. The chain joins TRBV30 to TRBJ1-2; 8 nucleotides match TRBD1. The J segment lost 7 bases and the V segment lost 5 bases, leaving 12 bases of the junction unmatched. Germline CDR1 GTSNPN, CDR2 SVGIG (reference sequence). CDR3 length equals 14 residues. The CDR3 DNA reads TGTGCCTGGCTCCGGGACAGGCCCATTTTTGGCTACACCTTC. Protein sequence: CAWLRDRPIFGYTF.

The sample holds many counts of this clonotype. The chain carries TRBV20-1 and TRBJ2-5, with 11 positions matching TRBD1. Germline V lookup: CDR1 DFQATT, CDR2 SNEGSKA (reference sequence). The CDR3 is 15 residues long. Germline trimming cut 6 bases from V and 2 bases from J; bases unmatched to any gene: 8. The CDR3: CSAVPGQGGQETQYF. CDR3 DNA: TGCAGTGCCGTTCCGGGACAGGGGGGTCAAGAGACCCAGTACTTC.

This clonotype showed up just a few times. The chain joins TRBV9 to TRBJ2-5; no firm D call. The germline gives CDR1 SGDLS, CDR2 YYNGEE. Trimming pared 0 bases from V and 1 base from J, leaving 16 bases between. CDR3 length equals 17 residues. This CDR3 is CASSVGPESWLQETQYF. DNA of the CDR3: TGTGCCAGCAGCGTAGGACCCGAGTCTTGGCTCCAAGAGACCCAGTACTTC.

This clonotype was observed a handful of times. One junction end disagrees with the germline gene, perhaps due to a read error. This rearrangement joins TRBV7-6 to TRBJ2-5; 8 nucleotides agree with TRBD1. Looked up from germline, CDR1 is SGHVS and CDR2 is FNYEAQ. The CDR3 extends over 16 amino acids. DNA for the CDR3: TGTGCCAGCAGCCCCAGCCCCGGACAGGGCCAAGGGACCCAGTACTTC. It specifies CASSPSPGQGQGTQYF. The full variable domain, in which reference TRBV7-6 and TRBJ2-5 provide the parts outside the CDR3, is GAGVSQSPRYKVTKRGQDVALRCDPISGHVSLYWYRQALGQGPEFLTYFNYEAQQDKSGLPNDRFSAERPEGSISTLTIQRTEQRDSAMYRCASSPSPGQGQGTQYFGPGTRLLVL.

There are a few counts of this clonotype. V is TRBV9 and J is TRBJ2-2, with 10 bases lining up with TRBD2. Germline V gives CDR1 SGDLS, CDR2 YYNGEE. J lost 5 bases, V lost 0 bases, and 4 bases had no gene match. The CDR3 contains 16 residues. The CDR3 loop reads CASSVGLAGVTGELFF. The CDR3 DNA is TGTGCCAGCAGCGTAGGTCTAGCGGGAGTGACCGGGGAGCTGTTTTTT.

Ten or more counts support this clonotype. This chain connects TRBV4-3 to TRBJ2-5, with TRBD2 matching over 15 bases. This CDR3 region has 17 residues. The germline gives CDR1 LGHNA, CDR2 YSLEER. V dropped 5 bases and J dropped 3; count of bases not matched to a gene: 7. The chain's CDR3 is CASSFGLAGGDKETQYF. The CDR3 coding sequence is TGCGCCAGCAGCTTCGGACTAGCGGGAGGGGATAAAGAGACCCAGTACTTC.

The DNA for the CDR3 is TGTGCCACAGCCCCGCGGTACACCGGGGAGCTGTTTTTT. Protein sequence: CATAPRYTGELFF. J is TRBJ2-2 and V is TRBV24-1; no reliable D call. The CDR3 loop spans 13 amino acids. Germline V gene data show CDR1 as KGHDR and CDR2 as SFDVKD. V lost 10 bases, J lost 3 bases, and 11 bases lay in between.

This clonotype was detected ten times or more. The chain uses TRBV3-1 and TRBJ2-3; D may be TRBD1 (5 bases). This CDR3 is 16 amino acids long. The germline V gene has CDR1 LGHDT and CDR2 YNNKEL (reference sequence). The V end lost 1 base, the J end lost 0 bases, and 11 bases lay between the germline ends. In nucleotides, the CDR3 is TGTGCCAGCAGCCAAGCCTTCCAGGGAAGCACAGATACGCAGTATTTT. This gives the protein CASSQAFQGSTDTQYF.

V and J are TRBV28 and TRBJ1-5; unclear D gene. This CDR3 contains 14 residues. Between the trimmed V and J ends, which lost 4 bases and 3 bases, there was a span of 10 bases. From germline, CDR1 is MDHEN and CDR2 SYDVKM. CDR3 protein: CASSSSRNNQPQHF. The DNA for the CDR3 is TGTGCCAGCAGTTCGTCCCGGAACAATCAGCCCCAGCATTTT.

This clonotype has a handful of counts. The chain has TRBV20-1 and TRBJ1-4; D is ambiguous. V shed 4 bases and J shed 7 bases, with 7 bases lying between them. The V gene's germline CDR1 is DFQATT and CDR2 SNEGSKA (reference sequence). The CDR3 length is 11 residues. The CDR3 nucleotides are TGCAGTGCTACCCGGATTGAAAAACTGTTTTTT. Its translation: CSATRIEKLFF.

This clonotype has a handful of counts. The rearrangement links TRBV29-1 to TRBJ2-1, with a tentative D call TRBD2 (6 bases). The CDR3 has 14 amino acids. The germline gives CDR1 SQVTM, CDR2 ANQGSEA. Trimming pared 3 bases from V and 6 bases from J, leaving 15 bases between. For the CDR3, the DNA is TGCAGCGTTGAGGGGGGAATCACCACCAATGAGCAGTTCTTC. Amino acid sequence: CSVEGGITTNEQFF.

There are many counts of this clonotype. The genes are TRBV11-2 and TRBJ2-1, with 7 bases lining up with TRBD2. Germline V lookup: CDR1 SGHAT, CDR2 FQNNGV. The CDR3 totals 15 residues. Trimming at V came to 10 bases and at J to 1 base, leaving 10 bases not matched to a gene. The CDR3 DNA reads as TGTGCCACCCTCACAGGCGGGAGTTCCTACAATGAGCAGTTCTTC. Its protein product is CATLTGGSSYNEQFF.

This clonotype was recorded many times. The chain uses TRBV7-2 and TRBJ2-7, with TRBD2 matching 9 bases. V shed 5 bases, J shed 4 bases, and the junction held 9 bases outside the gene matches. CDR1 is SGHTA, CDR2 FQGNSA, per germline. The CDR3 runs 15 residues. This CDR3 reads CASSQDASGAYEQYF. DNA of the CDR3: TGTGCCAGCAGCCAGGACGCTAGCGGGGCGTACGAGCAGTACTTC.

The gene calls are TRBV20-1 and TRBJ2-7, with D possibly called TRBD1 or TRBD2 (5 bases each). This CDR3 has 16 amino acids. The germline gives CDR1 DFQATT, CDR2 SNEGSKA (reference sequence). The germline V and J ends were trimmed by 0 bases and 0 bases, with 15 bases remaining between them. The DNA for the CDR3 is TGCAGTGCTAGAGATATTGGGGGAGAAAGCTCCTACGAGCAGTACTTC. It codes for CSARDIGGESSYEQYF.

The table lists this clonotype with many counts. The V call is TRBV11-2, the J call TRBJ2-4; 14 bases align to TRBD2. V shed 5 bases, J shed 11 bases, and the junction held 11 bases outside the gene matches. This CDR3 spans 16 amino acids. Germline V gene lookup returns CDR1 SGHAT and CDR2 FQNNGV. This CDR3 reads CASSVRLAGGMRVQYF. CDR3 coding DNA: TGTGCCAGCAGCGTAAGACTAGCGGGAGGGATGAGGGTTCAGTACTTC.

The chain links TRBV12-3 or TRBV12-4 to TRBJ2-1; the match to TRBD2 covers 10 bases. The ends lost 6 bases at V and 8 bases at J; junction bases unmatched: 10. The CDR3 is 15 amino acids. CDR3 nucleotide sequence: TGTGCCAGCAGAGGGAGCGGGAGGGTGGACGATGAGCAGTTCTTC. It yields the protein CASRGSGRVDDEQFF.

Concerning this clonotype itself: The germline gene is not matched at one end of the junction; a read error may be the cause. The chain uses TRBV20-1 and TRBJ1-1; D perhaps matches TRBD1 (6 bases). Germline CDR1 DFQATT, CDR2 SNEGSKA (reference sequence). The CDR3 runs 13 residues. The DNA for the CDR3 is TGCAGTGCTAGCAGGGGCGCGAACACTGAAGCTCTCTTT. Translated: CSASRGANTEALF.

This clonotype was seen more than once but under ten times. The rearrangement links TRBV4-3 to TRBJ2-2; D might be TRBD2 (6 bases). Between the trimmed V and J ends, which lost 2 bases and 4 bases, there was a span of 14 bases. CDR1 is LGHNA and CDR2 is YSLEER in the germline V gene. This CDR3 comprises 16 residues. The CDR3 sequence is CASSQFGGRSTGELFF. CDR3 in DNA: TGCGCCAGCAGCCAATTCGGAGGGAGATCCACCGGGGAGCTGTTTTTT.

The V call is TRBV19, the J call TRBJ2-5; 7 bases line up with TRBD2. The CDR3 is 12 residues long. Germline trimming cut 5 bases from V and 3 bases from J; bases unmatched to any gene: 0. The germline CDR1 and CDR2 sequences are LNHDA and SQIVND (reference sequence). The CDR3 DNA reads as TGTGCCAGTAGTGGACTAGAAGAGACCCAGTACTTC. Its protein product is CASSGLEETQYF.